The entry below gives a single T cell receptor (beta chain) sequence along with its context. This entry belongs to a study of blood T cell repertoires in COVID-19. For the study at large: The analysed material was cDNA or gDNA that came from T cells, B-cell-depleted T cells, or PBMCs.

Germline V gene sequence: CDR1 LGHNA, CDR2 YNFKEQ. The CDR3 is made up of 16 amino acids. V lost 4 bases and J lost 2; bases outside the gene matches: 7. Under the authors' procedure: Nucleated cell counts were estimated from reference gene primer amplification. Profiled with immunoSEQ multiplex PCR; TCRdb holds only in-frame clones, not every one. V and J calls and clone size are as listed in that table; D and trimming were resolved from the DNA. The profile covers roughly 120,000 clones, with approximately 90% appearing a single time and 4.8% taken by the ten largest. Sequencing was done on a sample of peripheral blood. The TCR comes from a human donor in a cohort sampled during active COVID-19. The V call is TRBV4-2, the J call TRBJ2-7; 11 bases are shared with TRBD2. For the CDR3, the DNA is TGTGCCAGCAGCCCGGTTAGCGGGGGGGGCACCTACGAGCAGTACTTC. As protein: CASSPVSGGGTYEQYF.